This TCR beta chain is from a study of neurological immune-mediated disorders. The study, taken as a whole, reports: HTLV-1-associated myelopathy displayed the greatest TCR clonal expansion, and multiple sclerosis exhibited the smallest, lower than that of healthy controls. The multiple sclerosis repertoire cluster was not associated with any clinical or MRI feature, with the authors stating that larger cohorts are needed. Phylogenetic grouping placed 18 of 34 multiple sclerosis patients' repertoires in one related-CDR3 cluster, a possible signature.

The cDNA came from 5'RACE with 10-nucleotide random UMIs. One entry per CDR3 protein, called by TCRdb with MiXCR from the 5' RACE reads. The table records about 25,000 distinct CDR3 sequences, about 3.1% of them present only once. Between the trimmed V and J ends, which lost 2 bases and 6 bases, there was a span of 7 bases. CDR1 and CDR2 (germline): DFQATT, SNEGSKA (reference sequence). This CDR3 contains 12 residues. This clonotype was detected many times. What it binds is unknown. Sequenced sample: PBMCs. The receptor was derived from a woman aged 25 to 39 with multiple sclerosis. V usage is TRBV20-1 and J usage is TRBJ2-2; D gene unclear. CDR3 sequence reads: CSARLKSGELFF. The CDR3 DNA follows: TGCAGTGCTAGATTAAAGTCCGGGGAGCTGTTTTTT.